These 10 T cell receptor beta chains share one sample of origin, sequenced in a study of post-analysis software for immune sequencing data. Study-level results: Patients showed TRBV5-6, TRBV5-1 and TRBV20-1 among a few TRBV segments more frequent than in controls.

The antigens for these receptors are not known. Unique molecular identifiers were present in the TCR beta cDNA libraries. TCRdb fed the PCR reads into MiXCR, producing one record per CDR3 protein. The table lists hundreds of thousands of distinct CDR3 sequences, under 55% of them singletons, with 9.5% to 13% in the top ten. Material: blood. The receptors were gathered from a girl aged 5 to 17 with multiple sclerosis.

This clonotype was seen a handful of times. The rearrangement links TRBV20-1 to TRBJ2-1, with TRBD2 matching 10 bases. Per the germline V gene, CDR1 is DFQATT and CDR2 is SNEGSKA (reference sequence). The length of the CDR3 is 14 residues. The junction had 4 bases not matched to a gene; V was cut back by 3 bases and J by 5 bases. As DNA, the CDR3 is TGCAGTGCTAGTTGGCTAGCGGGAGACAATGAGCAGTTCTTC. Translation: CSASWLAGDNEQFF.

The CDR3 DNA sequence: TGTGCCAGCAGTTACCCGAGTGGGACAGGGGGCAAAGACTATGGCTACACCTTC. Translated, it gives CASSYPSGTGGKDYGYTF. The V gene is TRBV6-2 or TRBV6-3, the J gene TRBJ1-2; 12 bases are shared with TRBD1. Germline V CDR1 and CDR2: MNHEY, SVGEGT. CDR3 length: 18 amino acids. V shed 2 bases and J 3 bases; nucleotides not matched to a gene: 10.

This chain links TRBV5-1 with TRBJ2-5; 8 bases fit TRBD2. V gave up 2 bases and J gave up 2 bases; unmatched junction bases: 5. The CDR3 extends over 15 amino acids. The V gene's germline CDR1 is SGHRS and CDR2 YFSETQ. The CDR3 coding sequence is TGCGCCAGCAGCTTACGACTAGCGTCTCAAGAGACCCAGTACTTC. This codes for CASSLRLASQETQYF.

The chain links TRBV9 to TRBJ2-7; D unresolved. The better agreement between TRBJ2-4 and the DNA end casts doubt on the J call. This CDR3 has 15 amino acids. Per the germline V gene, CDR1 is SGDLS and CDR2 is YYNGEE. The CDR3 reads CASSVTSLTDNIQYF. The CDR3 DNA is TGTGCCAGCAGCGTCACGAGCCTGACTGATAACATTCAGTACTTC.

Only a few counts were recorded for this clonotype. The V gene is TRBV27, the J gene TRBJ2-1; TRBD2 matches at 7 bases. This CDR3 spans 12 amino acids. Germline assignment: CDR1 MNHEY and CDR2 SMNVEV (reference sequence). The V gene end was trimmed by 8 bases and the J gene end by 2 bases; junction bases not matched to a gene: 0. CDR3 sequence (DNA): TGTGCCAGCGGACTAGCCTACAATGAGCAGTTCTTC. It encodes CASGLAYNEQFF.

The chain uses TRBV12-2 and TRBJ1-2. TRBV12-2 is an annotated pseudogene. This CDR3 is 13 amino acids long. Written as DNA, the CDR3 is TGTGCAAGTCGGCTAGGGGCTAACTATGGCTACACCTTC. As protein: CASRLGANYGYTF.

The V gene is TRBV20-1, the J gene TRBJ2-7; perhaps TRBD2 as D (6 bases). The CDR3 extends over 13 amino acids. Trimming pared 7 bases from V and 2 bases from J, leaving 15 bases between. Germline V lookup: CDR1 DFQATT, CDR2 SNEGSKA (reference sequence). The chain's CDR3 is CSGSGGGPYEQYF. The DNA of the CDR3 is TGCAGTGGGTCCGGGGGAGGACCCTACGAGCAGTACTTC.

This clonotype was counted between two and nine times. J is TRBJ2-7 and V is TRBV3-1, with 11 bases aligning to TRBD2. This CDR3 has 20 residues. The germline V gene encodes CDR1 LGHDT and CDR2 YNNKEL (reference sequence). The trim removed 1 base at V and 0 bases at J, leaving 14 bases unmatched. This chain's CDR3 is CASSQGNGTSGLRGSYEQYF. For the CDR3, the DNA is TGTGCCAGCAGCCAAGGAAACGGGACTAGCGGCCTAAGGGGCTCCTACGAGCAGTACTTC.

The chain links TRBV24-1 to TRBJ2-3, with TRBD2 identical over 8 bases. The CDR3 is 16 amino acids. CDR1 is KGHDR and CDR2 is SFDVKD in the germline V gene. V was clipped by 4 bases and J by 5 bases; unmatched bases: 10. In DNA form, the CDR3 reads TGTGCCACCAGTGACCGAACTAGCGGAGAGGGAGATACGCAGTATTTT. This sequence encodes CATSDRTSGEGDTQYF.

The gene calls are TRBV7-3 and TRBJ2-1; TRBD2 aligns across 9 bases. Germline V gene lookup returns CDR1 SGHTA and CDR2 FQGTGA. The CDR3 sequence is 18 residues long. Unmatched junction bases numbered 13, after V lost 1 base and J lost 6 bases. The CDR3 region is CASSLIPDAAGGVNEQFF. As DNA, the CDR3 is TGTGCCAGCAGCTTAATCCCCGATGCCGCGGGAGGGGTCAATGAGCAGTTCTTC.